A single T cell receptor (beta chain) is shown here with its context. This record belongs to a study of blood T cell repertoires in COVID-19. Study-wide context: Acute-phase and convalescent COVID-19 samples originated in the United States, Italy and Spain. Sources were T cells, B-cell-depleted T cells, or PBMCs; the material itself was cDNA or gDNA.

The J segment lost 5 bases and the V segment lost 5 bases, leaving 22 bases of the junction unmatched. CDR1 and CDR2 from the germline V gene are SEHNR and FQNEAQ (reference sequence). The CDR3 has 19 residues. In the study's own analysis: Amplifying reference gene primers gave estimates of nucleated cell counts. Assay: immunoSEQ multiplex PCR; the TCRdb copy retains only in-frame clones and omits some. The DNA gave D and trimming, while V, J and clone size come from that table. The sample holds roughly 60,000 clones; approximately 84% are singletons and the top ten take roughly 4%. The material sequenced was peripheral blood. The receptor was isolated from a man between 60 and 75 years old with acute or convalescent COVID-19. V gene TRBV7-9 combines with J gene TRBJ2-5, with 8 bases fitting TRBD1. The CDR3 sequence: CASSQTNPSDREAGETQYF. CDR3 nucleotides: TGTGCCAGCAGCCAAACTAACCCTTCGGACAGGGAAGCCGGGGAGACCCAGTACTTC.